Presented here are 21 T cell receptor beta chains from one specimen sequenced in a study of blood T cells in healthy people across ages. Next came a second PCR, run for about 7 to 12 cycles, which used a sample-barcoded 5' primer along with a J-beta primer mix. In TCRdb, the 5' RACE reads were re-called with MiXCR into one record per CDR3 protein. This sample has about 2 million distinct CDR3 sequences, with around half found just once. The source material was blood. The receptors come from a woman in her thirties or forties in good health.

This clonotype was observed a single time. V usage is TRBV12-3 or TRBV12-4 and J usage is TRBJ1-4, with 8 bases matching TRBD1. J gave up 8 bases and V 6 bases, and 11 bases lay outside the gene matches. This CDR3 has 15 residues. Written as DNA, the CDR3 is TGTGCCAGCAGCCCCAGGACAGGGTTGGGAGAAAAACTGTTTTTT. Translation gives CASSPRTGLGEKLFF.

This clonotype appeared a few times. The rearrangement joins TRBV18 to TRBJ2-3, with 12 bases lining up with TRBD2. With 3 bases clipped from V and 3 bases from J, the junction kept 4 bases outside the gene matches. The CDR3 consists of 16 residues. Germline V lookup: CDR1 KGHSH, CDR2 LQKENI. CDR3 DNA: TGTGCCAGCTCACCCCGACTAGCGGGGGCTACAGATACGCAGTATTTT. The encoded protein is CASSPRLAGATDTQYF.

The V gene is TRBV20-1, the J gene TRBJ1-2; perhaps TRBD1 as D (6 bases). Per the germline V gene, CDR1 is DFQATT and CDR2 is SNEGSKA (reference sequence). This CDR3 spans 12 amino acids. V was pared by 5 bases and J by 7 bases, with 14 bases between. The CDR3 DNA reads as TGCAGTGCTGGACCTCCAGGGGCTGGCTACACCTTC. Its protein is CSAGPPGAGYTF.

The chain links TRBV7-2 to TRBJ2-5, with TRBD2 matching over 8 bases. The CDR3 runs to 16 residues. V was clipped by 1 base and J by 5 bases; unmatched bases: 9. The germline CDR1 and CDR2 sequences are SGHTA and FQGNSA. The CDR3 nucleotides are TGTGCCAGCAGCTTAGTTTTTGGGACTAGTCTTGAGACCCAGTACTTC. Its translation: CASSLVFGTSLETQYF.

Remarks on this clonotype: Germline and junction disagree at one end, which may indicate a read error. V usage is TRBV20-1 and J usage is TRBJ2-3; D perhaps matches TRBD1 (7 bases). The germline V gene encodes CDR1 DFQATT and CDR2 SNEGSKA (reference sequence). This CDR3 has 15 residues. The CDR3 loop reads CSAPQGQTSTDSQYF. CDR3 bases: TGCAGTGCGCCACAGGGGCAAACTAGCACAGATTCGCAGTATTTT.

The CDR3 sequence is CASSGQPQGPNQPQHF. The CDR3 DNA is TGTGCCAGCAGCGGACAACCCCAAGGCCCCAATCAGCCCCAGCATTTT. This chain links TRBV2 with TRBJ1-5; possible D gene TRBD1, 5 bases. The CDR3 has 16 residues. Germline values: CDR1 SNHLY, CDR2 FYNNEI. Between the trimmed V and J ends, which lost 6 bases and 3 bases, there was a span of 18 bases.

The chain uses TRBV5-1 and TRBJ2-3, with D hard to call. Germline V gene sequence: CDR1 SGHRS, CDR2 YFSETQ. V lost 2 bases and J 5 bases, leaving 15 bases between the germline ends. The CDR3 loop spans 15 amino acids. CDR3 sequence (DNA): TGCGCCAGCAGCTTAAGTTCGGACCGGGTAGATACGCAGTATTTT. It yields the protein CASSLSSDRVDTQYF.

The rearrangement uses TRBV10-3 and TRBJ1-6; TRBD1 aligns across 9 bases. This CDR3 comprises 14 residues. Germline V lookup: CDR1 ENHRY, CDR2 SYGVKD. V gave up 8 bases and J gave up 7 bases; unmatched junction bases: 6. The CDR3 DNA follows: TGTGCCATCGGGCACGGGACAGGGAATTCACCCCTCCACTTT. Translation: CAIGHGTGNSPLHF.

The sample holds a few counts of this clonotype. The rearrangement uses TRBV6-5 and TRBJ2-3; TRBD1 aligns across 9 bases. Per the germline V gene, CDR1 is MNHEY and CDR2 is SVGAGI. V shed 6 bases, J shed 3 bases, and the junction held 4 bases outside the gene matches. This CDR3 has 14 amino acids. CDR3 coding DNA: TGTGCCAGCAGCCAGACAGGGGGGACAGATACGCAGTATTTT. It yields the protein CASSQTGGTDTQYF.

Only a few counts were recorded for this clonotype. V and J are TRBV15 and TRBJ1-4, with unresolved D. Germline values: CDR1 LNHNV, CDR2 YYDKDF (reference sequence). The germline V and J ends were trimmed by 1 base and 7 bases, with 4 bases remaining between them. The CDR3 spans 12 residues. CDR3 sequence reads: CATSRVTEKLFF. The CDR3 DNA sequence: TGTGCCACCAGCAGAGTAACTGAAAAACTGTTTTTT. Using reference TRBV15 and TRBJ1-4 for the parts outside the CDR3, the full variable domain is DAMVIQNPRYQVTQFGKPVTLSCSQTLNHNVMYWYQQKSSQAPKLLFHYYDKDFNNEADTPDNFQSRRPNTSFCFLDIRSPGLGDTAMYLCATSRVTEKLFFGSGTQLSVL.

The chain recombines TRBV9 with TRBJ2-3; D is uncertain. The CDR3 contains 12 residues. V was cut by 3 bases and J by 6 bases, with 8 bases left in between. Germline V gene sequence: CDR1 SGDLS, CDR2 YYNGEE. This chain's CDR3 is CASSESVDTQYF. CDR3 sequence (DNA): TGTGCCAGCAGCGAGAGCGTGGATACGCAGTATTTT.

CDR3 sequence: CASRGGQGELETQYF. CDR3 nucleotides: TGTGCCAGCAGGGGTGGGCAGGGGGAGCTCGAGACCCAGTACTTC. The chain is built from TRBV25-1 and TRBJ2-5; 7 bases are a match to TRBD1. Germline CDR1 MGHDK, CDR2 SYGVNS. V shed 6 bases and J 5 bases; nucleotides not matched to a gene: 12. The CDR3 runs to 15 residues.

The chain is built from TRBV12-3 or TRBV12-4 and TRBJ1-6; D gene uncertain. CDR3 length equals 15 residues. V was pared by 0 bases and J by 4 bases, with 7 bases between. CDR3 protein: CASSLASRYNSPLHF. The CDR3 DNA reads TGTGCCAGCAGTTTAGCAAGTCGATATAATTCACCCCTCCACTTT.

V gene TRBV9 combines with J gene TRBJ1-1; TRBD1 matches at 8 bases. This CDR3 has 15 residues. V dropped 3 bases and J dropped 1; count of bases not matched to a gene: 5. The V gene's germline CDR1 is SGDLS and CDR2 YYNGEE. The CDR3: CASSGPTGANTEAFF. The CDR3 nucleotides read TGTGCCAGCAGCGGTCCGACAGGGGCGAACACTGAAGCTTTCTTT.

This clonotype was recorded a few times. This sequence joins TRBV4-2 and TRBJ2-5; D assignment may be TRBD1 or TRBD2 (5 bases each). The V gene's germline CDR1 is LGHNA and CDR2 YNFKEQ. This CDR3 has 17 amino acids. V dropped 1 base and J dropped 0 bases, with 15 bases sitting between them. Here the CDR3 reads CASSQARDDLYQETQYF. The CDR3 DNA follows: TGTGCCAGCAGCCAAGCCCGGGACGATCTGTACCAAGAGACCCAGTACTTC.

V gene TRBV20-1 combines with J gene TRBJ2-3; possible D gene TRBD2, 10 bases. The CDR3 length is 21 residues. Germline lookup yields CDR1 DFQATT and CDR2 SNEGSKA (reference sequence). V lost 2 bases and J lost 6, with 36 bases in between. The DNA for the CDR3 is TGCAGTGCTAGAAGCTCCCCGGGACAGGGTATAGCGGGGGGCTATTTTGATACGCAGTATTTT. Its translation: CSARSSPGQGIAGGYFDTQYF.

The V call is TRBV27, the J call TRBJ2-3; 7 bases fit TRBD1. The CDR3 length is 15 residues. V trimming: 6 bases; J trimming: 0 bases; junction bases outside the gene matches: 6. Germline lookup yields CDR1 MNHEY and CDR2 SMNVEV (reference sequence). CDR3 amino acids: CASRWTGHSTDTQYF. CDR3 sequence (DNA): TGTGCCAGCAGATGGACAGGCCATAGCACAGATACGCAGTATTTT.

The genes are TRBV6-5 and TRBJ2-7; TRBD2 agrees at 7 bases. The germline gives CDR1 MNHEY, CDR2 SVGAGI. V dropped 6 bases and J dropped 1; count of bases not matched to a gene: 9. This CDR3 is built from 15 residues. Written as DNA, the CDR3 is TGTGCCAGCAGAATGCGGGAGCTCCTATCCTACGAGCAGTACTTC. It translates to CASRMRELLSYEQYF.

This clonotype was seen once. The chain joins TRBV4-2 to TRBJ2-1, with D maybe TRBD2 (7 bases). CDR1 is LGHNA, CDR2 YNFKEQ, per germline. Between the trimmed V and J ends, which lost 1 base and 4 bases, there was a span of 14 bases. There are 16 residues in the CDR3. The CDR3 reads CASSQGRGGTYNEQFF. The CDR3, as DNA: TGTGCCAGCAGCCAAGGGAGGGGGGGGACATACAATGAGCAGTTCTTC.

The V gene is TRBV7-2, the J gene TRBJ2-5, with 7 nucleotides matching TRBD1. In germline, CDR1 is SGHTA, CDR2 FQGNSA. There are 17 residues in the CDR3. V lost 2 bases, J lost 1 base, and 10 bases stayed unmatched. The CDR3: CASSLWSLQGSQETQYF. The CDR3 nucleotides are TGTGCCAGCAGCTTATGGTCCCTACAGGGGAGCCAAGAGACCCAGTACTTC.

J is TRBJ1-2 and V is TRBV9, with TRBD1 as a possible D gene (5 bases). V lost 9 bases and J 8 bases, leaving 17 bases between the germline ends. CDR1 is SGDLS, CDR2 YYNGEE, per germline. The CDR3 has 12 amino acids. The CDR3 DNA is TGTGCCACCGGATCGGGGGGGAGAGGCTACACCTTC. This gives the protein CATGSGGRGYTF. The full variable domain, its missing parts supplied by reference TRBV9 and TRBJ1-2, is DSGVTQTPKHLITATGQRVTLRCSPRSGDLSVYWYQQSLDQGLQFLIQYYNGEERAKGNILERFSAQQFPDLHSELNLSSLELGDSALYFCATGSGGRGYTFGSGTRLTVV.